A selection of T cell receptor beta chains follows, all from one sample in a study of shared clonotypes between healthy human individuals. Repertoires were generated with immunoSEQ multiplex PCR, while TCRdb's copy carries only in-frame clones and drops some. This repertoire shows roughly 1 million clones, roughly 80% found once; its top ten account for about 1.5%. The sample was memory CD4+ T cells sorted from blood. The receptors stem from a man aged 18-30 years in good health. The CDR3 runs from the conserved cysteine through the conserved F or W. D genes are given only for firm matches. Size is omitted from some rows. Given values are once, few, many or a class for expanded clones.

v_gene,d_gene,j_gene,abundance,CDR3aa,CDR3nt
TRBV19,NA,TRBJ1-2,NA,CASSTQVNYGYTF,TGTGCCAGTAGTACACAGGTGAACTATGGCTACACCTTC
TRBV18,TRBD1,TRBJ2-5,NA,CASSPMGQVTGETQYF,TGTGCCAGCTCCCCAATGGGACAGGTCACGGGAGAGACCCAGTACTTC
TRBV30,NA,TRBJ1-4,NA,CAWSVTRKGGLREKLFF,TGTGCCTGGAGTGTAACCCGGAAAGGGGGATTAAGAGAAAAACTGTTTTTT
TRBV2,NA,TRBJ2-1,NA,CASSVGQTYNEQFF,TGTGCCAGCAGTGTCGGGCAGACCTACAATGAGCAGTTCTTC
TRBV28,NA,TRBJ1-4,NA,CASSTIGGGPTNEKLFF,TGTGCCAGCAGTACTATAGGGGGGGGACCAACTAATGAAAAACTGTTTTTT
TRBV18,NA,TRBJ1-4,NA,CASSPADVATNEKLFF,TGTGCCAGCTCTCCAGCGGACGTAGCAACTAATGAAAAACTGTTTTTT
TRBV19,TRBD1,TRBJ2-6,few,CASSRGTGAANVLTF,TGTGCCAGTAGTAGAGGGACAGGGGCGGCCAACGTCCTGACTTTC
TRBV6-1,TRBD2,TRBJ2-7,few,CASLIGGAKEQYF,TGTGCCAGTTTGATCGGGGGGGCCAAGGAGCAGTACTTC
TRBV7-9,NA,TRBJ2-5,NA,CASSLAETQYF,TGTGCCAGCAGCTTAGCAGAGACCCAGTACTTC
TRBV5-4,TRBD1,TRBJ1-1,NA,CASSLGTGKDTEAFF,TGTGCCAGCAGCTTGGGGACAGGGAAGGACACTGAAGCTTTCTTT
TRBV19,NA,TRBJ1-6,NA,CASSTSTALGLGSPLHF,TGTGCCAGTAGTACCTCCACAGCTTTGGGGCTGGGGTCACCCCTCCACTTT
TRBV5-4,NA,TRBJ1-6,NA,CASSLGGSNSPLHF,TGTGCCAGCAGCTTGGGCGGTTCAAATTCACCCCTCCACTTT
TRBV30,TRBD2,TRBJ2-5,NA,CAGSWGGETQYF,TGTGCCGGTAGTTGGGGGGGAGAGACCCAGTACTTC
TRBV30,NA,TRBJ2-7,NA,CAWSPQGNEQYF,TGTGCCTGGAGTCCACAGGGCAACGAGCAGTACTTC
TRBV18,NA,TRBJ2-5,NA,CASSPGGQETQYF,TGTGCCAGCTCACCAGGTGGGCAAGAGACCCAGTACTTC
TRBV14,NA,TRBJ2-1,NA,CASSQFLGNGLAIDNEQFF,TGTGCCAGCAGCCAATTTTTAGGGAACGGGCTAGCGATAGACAATGAGCAGTTCTTC
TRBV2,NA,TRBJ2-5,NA,CASSDGDLEWGETQYF,TGTGCCAGCAGTGATGGGGACCTTGAGTGGGGAGAGACCCAGTACTTC
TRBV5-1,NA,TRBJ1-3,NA,CASSGGKGSSGNTIYF,TGCGCCAGCAGCGGGGGGAAGGGCAGCTCTGGAAACACCATATATTTT